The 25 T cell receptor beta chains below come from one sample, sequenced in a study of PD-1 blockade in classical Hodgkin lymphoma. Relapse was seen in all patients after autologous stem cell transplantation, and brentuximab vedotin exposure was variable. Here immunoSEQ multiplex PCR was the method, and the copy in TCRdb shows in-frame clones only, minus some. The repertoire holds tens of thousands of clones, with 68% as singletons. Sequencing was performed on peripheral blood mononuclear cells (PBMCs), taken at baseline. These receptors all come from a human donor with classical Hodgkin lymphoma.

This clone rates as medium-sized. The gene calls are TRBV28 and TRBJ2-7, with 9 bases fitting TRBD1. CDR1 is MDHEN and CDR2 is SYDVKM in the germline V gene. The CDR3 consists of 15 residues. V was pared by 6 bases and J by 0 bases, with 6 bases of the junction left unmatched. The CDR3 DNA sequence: TGTGCCAGCAGGGAACCGGGACAGGGCTCCTACGAGCAGTACTTC. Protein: CASREPGQGSYEQYF.

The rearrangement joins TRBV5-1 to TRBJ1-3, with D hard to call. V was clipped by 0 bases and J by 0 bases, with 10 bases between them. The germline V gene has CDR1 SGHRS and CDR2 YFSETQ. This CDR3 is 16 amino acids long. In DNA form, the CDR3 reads TGCGCCAGCAGCTTGGTTTCCTCTTTCTCTGGAAACACCATATATTTT. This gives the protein CASSLVSSFSGNTIYF.

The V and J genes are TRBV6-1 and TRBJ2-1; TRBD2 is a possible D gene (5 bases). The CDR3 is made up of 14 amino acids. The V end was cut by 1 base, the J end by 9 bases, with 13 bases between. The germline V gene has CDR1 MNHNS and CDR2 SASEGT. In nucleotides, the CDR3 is TGTGCCAGCAGTGAAGAATGGCTTCGGGGTGAGCAGTTCTTC. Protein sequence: CASSEEWLRGEQFF.

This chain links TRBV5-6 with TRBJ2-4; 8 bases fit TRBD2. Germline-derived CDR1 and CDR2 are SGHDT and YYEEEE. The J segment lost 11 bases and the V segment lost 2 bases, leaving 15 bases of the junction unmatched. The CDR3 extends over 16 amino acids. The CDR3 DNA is TGTGCCAGCAGCTTCCGAGGACTAGCCCGCCCTGGTGTTCAGTACTTC. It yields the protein CASSFRGLARPGVQYF.

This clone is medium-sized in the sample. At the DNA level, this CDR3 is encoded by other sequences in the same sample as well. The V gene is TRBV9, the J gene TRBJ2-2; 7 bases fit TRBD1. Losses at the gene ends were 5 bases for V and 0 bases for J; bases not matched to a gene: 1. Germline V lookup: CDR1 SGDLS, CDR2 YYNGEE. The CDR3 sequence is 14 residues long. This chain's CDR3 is CASRGQTNTGELFF. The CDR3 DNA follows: TGTGCCAGCAGGGGACAGACGAACACCGGGGAGCTGTTTTTT.

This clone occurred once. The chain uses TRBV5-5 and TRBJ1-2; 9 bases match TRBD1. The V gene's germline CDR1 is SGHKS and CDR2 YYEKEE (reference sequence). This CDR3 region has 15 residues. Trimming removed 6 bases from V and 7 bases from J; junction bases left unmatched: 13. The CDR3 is CASISDRGVNGGYTF. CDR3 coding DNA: TGTGCCAGCATCTCAGACAGGGGGGTTAACGGTGGCTACACCTTC.

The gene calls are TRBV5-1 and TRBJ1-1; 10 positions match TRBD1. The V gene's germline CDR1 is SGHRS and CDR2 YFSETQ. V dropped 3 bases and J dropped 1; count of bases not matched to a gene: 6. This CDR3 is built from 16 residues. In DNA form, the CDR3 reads TGCGCCAGCAGCTCGGGACAGGGGATAGGGAACACTGAAGCTTTCTTT. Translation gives CASSSGQGIGNTEAFF. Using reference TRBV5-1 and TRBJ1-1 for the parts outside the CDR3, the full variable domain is KAGVTQTPRYLIKTRGQQVTLSCSPISGHRSVSWYQQTPGQGLQFLFEYFSETQRNKGNFPGRFSGRQFSNSRSEMNVSTLELGDSALYLCASSSGQGIGNTEAFFGQGTRLTVV.

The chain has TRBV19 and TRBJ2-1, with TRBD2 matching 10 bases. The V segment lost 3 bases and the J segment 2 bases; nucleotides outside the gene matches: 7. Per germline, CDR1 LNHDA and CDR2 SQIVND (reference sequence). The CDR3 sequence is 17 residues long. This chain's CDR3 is CASSIGPLAGAYNEQFF. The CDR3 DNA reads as TGTGCCAGTAGTATCGGGCCCCTAGCGGGAGCCTACAATGAGCAGTTCTTC.

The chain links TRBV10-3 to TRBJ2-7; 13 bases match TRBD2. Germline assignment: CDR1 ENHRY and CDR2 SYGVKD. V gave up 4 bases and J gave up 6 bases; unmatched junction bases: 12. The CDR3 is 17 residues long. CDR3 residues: CAISGRTGTSGASEQYF. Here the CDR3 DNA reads TGTGCCATCAGTGGCCGAACCGGGACTAGCGGGGCGAGCGAGCAGTACTTC.

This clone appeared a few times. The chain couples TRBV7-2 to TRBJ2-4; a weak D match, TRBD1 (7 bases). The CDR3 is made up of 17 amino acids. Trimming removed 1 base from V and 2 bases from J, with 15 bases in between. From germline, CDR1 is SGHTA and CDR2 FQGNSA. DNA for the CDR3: TGTGCCAGCAGCTTAGGTCAGGGGGGCGTATCCAAAAACATTCAGTACTTC. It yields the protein CASSLGQGGVSKNIQYF.

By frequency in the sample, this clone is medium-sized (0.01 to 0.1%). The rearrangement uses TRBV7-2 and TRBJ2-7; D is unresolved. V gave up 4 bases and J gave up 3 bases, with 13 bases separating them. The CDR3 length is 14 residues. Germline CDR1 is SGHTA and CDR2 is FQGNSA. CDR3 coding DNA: TGTGCCAGCAGCTCCGTCTCCCTGGGCTACGAGCAGTACTTC. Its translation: CASSSVSLGYEQYF.

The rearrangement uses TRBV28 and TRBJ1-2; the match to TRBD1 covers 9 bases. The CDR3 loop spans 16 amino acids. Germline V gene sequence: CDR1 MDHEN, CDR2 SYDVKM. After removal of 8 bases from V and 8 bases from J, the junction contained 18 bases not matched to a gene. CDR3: CASYSSRDRVGRGYTF. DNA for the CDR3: TGTGCCAGCTACAGCTCCCGGGACAGGGTAGGAAGGGGCTACACCTTC.

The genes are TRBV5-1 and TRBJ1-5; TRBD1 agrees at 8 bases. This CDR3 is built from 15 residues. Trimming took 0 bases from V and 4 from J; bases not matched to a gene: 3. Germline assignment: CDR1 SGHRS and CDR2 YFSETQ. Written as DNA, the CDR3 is TGCGCCAGCAGCTTGGGGGACAGGAATAATCAGCCCCAGCATTTT. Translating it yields CASSLGDRNNQPQHF.

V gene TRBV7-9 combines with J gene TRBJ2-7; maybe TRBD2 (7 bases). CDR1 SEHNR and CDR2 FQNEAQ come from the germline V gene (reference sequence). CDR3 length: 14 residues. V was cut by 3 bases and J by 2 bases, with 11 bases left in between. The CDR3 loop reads CASSLGGLTYEQYF. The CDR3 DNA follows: TGTGCCAGCAGCTTGGGGGGGCTGACCTACGAGCAGTACTTC.

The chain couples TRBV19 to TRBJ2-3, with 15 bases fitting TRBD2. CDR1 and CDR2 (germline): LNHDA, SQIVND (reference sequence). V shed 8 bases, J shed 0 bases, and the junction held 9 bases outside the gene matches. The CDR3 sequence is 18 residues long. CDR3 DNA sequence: TGTGCCAGTTCTGGGACTAGCGGGGGGAGTGCTAGCACAGATACGCAGTATTTT. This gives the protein CASSGTSGGSASTDTQYF.

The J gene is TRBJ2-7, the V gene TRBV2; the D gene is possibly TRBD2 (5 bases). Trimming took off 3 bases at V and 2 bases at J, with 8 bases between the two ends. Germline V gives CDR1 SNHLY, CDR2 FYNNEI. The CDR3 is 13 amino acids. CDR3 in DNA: TGTGCCAGCAGTGAGGGAGTTGCCTACGAGCAGTACTTC. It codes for CASSEGVAYEQYF. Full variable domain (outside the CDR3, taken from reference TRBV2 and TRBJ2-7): EPEVTQTPSHQVTQMGQEVILRCVPISNHLYFYWYRQILGQKVEFLVSFYNNEISEKSEIFDDQFSVERPDGSNFTLKIRSTKLEDSAMYFCASSEGVAYEQYFGPGTRLTVT.

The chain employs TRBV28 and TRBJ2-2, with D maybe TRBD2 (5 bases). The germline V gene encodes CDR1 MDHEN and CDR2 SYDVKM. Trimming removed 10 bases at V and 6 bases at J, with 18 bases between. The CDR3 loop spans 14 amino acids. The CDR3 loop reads CAIPGGGSSGELFF. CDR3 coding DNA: TGTGCCATCCCCGGCGGAGGATCCTCCGGGGAGCTGTTTTTT.

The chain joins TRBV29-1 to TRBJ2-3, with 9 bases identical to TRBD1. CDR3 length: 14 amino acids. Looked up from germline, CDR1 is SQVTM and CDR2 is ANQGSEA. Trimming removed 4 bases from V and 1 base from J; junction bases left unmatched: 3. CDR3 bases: TGCAGCGTTGCTGACAGGGGGGGCACAGATACGCAGTATTTT. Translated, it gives CSVADRGGTDTQYF.

DNA of the CDR3: TGTGCCAGCAGCTTAAGGGCGGGGCCGACAGATACGCAGTATTTT. Amino acids: CASSLRAGPTDTQYF. This chain connects TRBV11-2 to TRBJ2-3, with D perhaps matching TRBD2 (6 bases). The germline gives CDR1 SGHAT, CDR2 FQNNGV. The CDR3 is made up of 15 amino acids. The V end was cut by 2 bases, the J end by 3 bases, with 12 bases between.

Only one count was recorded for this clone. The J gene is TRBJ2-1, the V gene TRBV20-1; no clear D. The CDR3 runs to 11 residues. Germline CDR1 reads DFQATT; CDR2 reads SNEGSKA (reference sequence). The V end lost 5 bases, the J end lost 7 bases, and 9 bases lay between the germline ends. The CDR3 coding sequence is TGCAGTGCTGCCCCAGGAAATGAGCAGTTCTTC. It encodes CSAAPGNEQFF.

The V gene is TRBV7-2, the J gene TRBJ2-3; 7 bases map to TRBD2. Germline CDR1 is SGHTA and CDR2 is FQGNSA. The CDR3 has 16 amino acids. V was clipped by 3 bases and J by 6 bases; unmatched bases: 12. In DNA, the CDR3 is TGTGCCAGCAGCTTTGGTATAGCGGGTCTCATTGATACGCAGTATTTT. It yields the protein CASSFGIAGLIDTQYF.

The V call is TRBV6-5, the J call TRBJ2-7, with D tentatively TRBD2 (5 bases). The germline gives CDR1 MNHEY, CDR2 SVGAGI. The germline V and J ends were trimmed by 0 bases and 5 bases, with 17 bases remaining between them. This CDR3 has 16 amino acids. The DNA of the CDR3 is TGTGCCAGCAGTTACTCCTGGGCAGGCGTGAGGGACGAGCAGTACTTC. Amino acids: CASSYSWAGVRDEQYF.

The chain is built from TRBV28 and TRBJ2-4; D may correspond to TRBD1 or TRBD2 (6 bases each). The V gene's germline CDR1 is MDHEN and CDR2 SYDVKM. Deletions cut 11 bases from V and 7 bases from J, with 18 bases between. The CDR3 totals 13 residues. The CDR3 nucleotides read TGTGCCGGGAGAAAGGGGGGTGAGAACATTCAGTACTTC. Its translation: CAGRKGGENIQYF.

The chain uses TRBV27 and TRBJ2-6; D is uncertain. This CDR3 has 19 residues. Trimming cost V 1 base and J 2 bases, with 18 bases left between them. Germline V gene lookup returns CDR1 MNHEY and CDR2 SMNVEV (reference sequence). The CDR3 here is CASSLYPLPSGTGANVLTF. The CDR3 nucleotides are TGTGCCAGCAGTTTATACCCCCTTCCCTCAGGAACTGGGGCCAACGTCCTGACTTTC.

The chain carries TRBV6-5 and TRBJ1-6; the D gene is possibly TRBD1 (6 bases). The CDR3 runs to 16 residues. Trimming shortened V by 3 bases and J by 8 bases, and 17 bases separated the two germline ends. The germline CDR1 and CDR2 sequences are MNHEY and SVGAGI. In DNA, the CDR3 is TGTGCCAGCAGTTATGGGTACGGGGGCCCCGATTCACCCCTCCACTTT. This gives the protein CASSYGYGGPDSPLHF.